These 21 T cell receptor beta chains were sequenced from one sample in a study of blood T cell repertoires in COVID-19. TCRdb's table, derived via immunoSEQ multiplex PCR, lists solely in-frame clones and lacks some. The table lists approximately 200,000 clones, roughly four fifths of them singletons. Sequences were obtained from PBMCs or T cells enriched from blood (not recorded which). The receptor source for this set is a woman in her thirties or forties with acute COVID-19.

The chain uses TRBV5-5 and TRBJ2-7; the match to TRBD2 covers 7 bases. The CDR3 spans 17 residues. From germline, CDR1 is SGHKS and CDR2 YYEKEE (reference sequence). Germline trimming cut 2 bases from V and 2 bases from J; bases unmatched to any gene: 13. CDR3 sequence: CASSLLPPREVAYEQYF. DNA for the CDR3: TGTGCCAGCAGCTTACTACCCCCTCGGGAGGTTGCCTACGAGCAGTACTTC. Full variable domain (outside the CDR3, taken from reference TRBV5-5 and TRBJ2-7): DAGVTQSPTHLIKTRGQQVTLRCSPISGHKSVSWYQQVLGQGPQFIFQYYEKEERGRGNFPDRFSARQFPNYSSELNVNALLLGDSALYLCASSLLPPREVAYEQYFGPGTRLTVT.

This sequence joins TRBV7-6 and TRBJ2-3, with TRBD2 matching over 12 bases. Germline loops: CDR1 SGHVS, CDR2 FNYEAQ. After removal of 4 bases from V and 4 bases from J, the junction contained 15 bases not matched to a gene. The CDR3 contains 19 residues. DNA of the CDR3: TGTGCCAGCAGCTCCCCTATCCGATCGACTAGCGGGAGACCAGATACGCAGTATTTT. As protein: CASSSPIRSTSGRPDTQYF. The whole variable domain, remainder taken from reference TRBV7-6 and TRBJ2-3, is GAGVSQSPRYKVTKRGQDVALRCDPISGHVSLYWYRQALGQGPEFLTYFNYEAQQDKSGLPNDRFSAERPEGSISTLTIQRTEQRDSAMYRCASSSPIRSTSGRPDTQYFGPGTRLTVL.

The CDR3: CARRSIGPPLHF. In DNA form, the CDR3 reads TGTGCCAGAAGGTCCATTGGGCCACCCCTCCACTTT. The chain employs TRBV5-3 and TRBJ1-6; no clear D. TRBV5-3 is placed among ORFs of uncertain function. V lost 5 bases, J lost 11 bases, and 11 bases lay in between. The CDR3 has 12 amino acids.

This chain connects TRBV11-2 to TRBJ1-2; D perhaps matches TRBD1 (6 bases). The CDR3 covers 14 residues. V gave up 1 base and J gave up 4 bases, with 10 bases separating them. Germline values: CDR1 SGHAT, CDR2 FQNNGV. The CDR3 loop is CASSLAGVGYGYTF. CDR3 coding DNA: TGTGCCAGCAGCTTAGCAGGGGTGGGCTATGGCTACACCTTC.

The rearrangement links TRBV6-5 to TRBJ2-3; 11 positions agree with TRBD1. CDR1 is MNHEY, CDR2 SVGAGI, per germline. Unmatched junction bases numbered 7, after V lost 7 bases and J lost 4 bases. The CDR3 loop spans 15 amino acids. The CDR3 bases are TGTGCCAGCACCCCCCCGGGACAGGGGGCAGATACGCAGTATTTT. The encoded protein is CASTPPGQGADTQYF.

V is TRBV3-1 (or the pseudogene TRBV3-2) and J is TRBJ2-1; 7 nucleotides match TRBD2. This CDR3 comprises 16 residues. With V trimmed by 4 bases and J by 4 bases, 10 bases remained unmatched. From germline, CDR1 is LGHDT and CDR2 YNNKEL (reference sequence). The CDR3 protein is CASSPDWASGYNEQFF. CDR3 in DNA: TGTGCCAGCAGCCCGGATTGGGCTAGCGGATACAATGAGCAGTTCTTC.

This sequence joins TRBV6-1 and TRBJ2-5; unclear D gene. V lost 0 bases and J 4 bases, leaving 6 bases between the germline ends. The CDR3 totals 13 residues. Germline V gene lookup returns CDR1 MNHNS and CDR2 SASEGT. This chain's CDR3 is CASSEAYGETQYF. The CDR3 DNA reads TGTGCCAGCAGTGAAGCGTACGGAGAGACCCAGTACTTC.

The rearrangement links TRBV6-6 to TRBJ2-2; no definite D call. The V gene's germline CDR1 is MNHNY and CDR2 SVGAGI (reference sequence). The length of the CDR3 is 15 residues. V gave up 0 bases and J gave up 5 bases, with 10 bases separating them. In DNA form, the CDR3 reads TGTGCCAGCAGTTACTCGAGGTCCTGGACCGGGGAGCTGTTTTTT. Encoded protein: CASSYSRSWTGELFF.

The chain is built from TRBV11-1 and TRBJ2-3; 7 bases map to TRBD1. The germline CDR1 and CDR2 sequences are SGHAT and FQDESV (reference sequence). This CDR3 has 15 residues. After removal of 7 bases from V and 5 bases from J, the junction contained 12 bases not matched to a gene. The CDR3 reads CASNHRGTGEDTQYF. Written as DNA, the CDR3 is TGTGCCAGCAACCACAGGGGTACAGGGGAAGATACGCAGTATTTT.

The rearrangement uses TRBV30 and TRBJ2-5; TRBD1 matches at 7 bases. Per germline, CDR1 GTSNPN and CDR2 SVGIG (reference sequence). V was clipped by 4 bases and J by 5 bases; unmatched bases: 13. The CDR3 consists of 15 residues. This CDR3 reads CAWTEGAYSLETQYF. CDR3 nucleotides: TGTGCCTGGACAGAGGGGGCCTATAGTTTGGAGACCCAGTACTTC.

V is TRBV18 and J is TRBJ2-7; 8 positions agree with TRBD1. The CDR3 has 13 amino acids. V lost 3 bases and J lost 3; bases outside the gene matches: 1. Per germline, CDR1 KGHSH and CDR2 LQKENI. The CDR3 coding sequence is TGTGCCAGCTCACCGGGACAGGACTACGAGCAGTACTTC. Its protein is CASSPGQDYEQYF.

This clone was found a few times. J is TRBJ1-2 and V is TRBV3-1 (or the pseudogene TRBV3-2), with D possibly TRBD1 on 6 matching bases. Per germline, CDR1 LGHDT and CDR2 YNNKEL (reference sequence). This CDR3 contains 15 residues. V was shortened by 3 bases and J by 4 bases, with 15 bases between the two germline ends. In DNA, the CDR3 is TGTGCCAGCAGCCATACCGGGACATCAGGCTATGGCTACACCTTC. It translates to CASSHTGTSGYGYTF.

J is TRBJ2-5 and V is TRBV5-6; D is uncertain. V lost 7 bases, J lost 7 bases, and 20 bases lay in between. This CDR3 spans 14 amino acids. The germline V gene has CDR1 SGHDT and CDR2 YYEEEE. DNA of the CDR3: TGTGCCAGCGACGAGTCGAGTGGGTCGGGGACCCAGTACTTC. Its protein product is CASDESSGSGTQYF.

This chain joins TRBV5-1 and TRBJ2-1; tentatively, D is TRBD2 (6 bases). The germline V and J ends were trimmed by 4 bases and 5 bases, with 16 bases remaining between them. The CDR3 is 15 residues long. From germline, CDR1 is SGHRS and CDR2 YFSETQ. This CDR3 reads CASSLEPRGDNEQFF. DNA of the CDR3: TGCGCCAGCAGCCTGGAACCGCGGGGCGACAATGAGCAGTTCTTC.

The chain combines TRBV14 with TRBJ1-2; no reliable D call. The CDR3 has 13 residues. Germline V gene sequence: CDR1 SGHDN, CDR2 FVKESK. Trimming shortened V by 1 base and J by 4 bases, and 7 bases separated the two germline ends. The CDR3 loop is CASSQAGPYGYTF. CDR3 nucleotides: TGTGCCAGCAGCCAAGCGGGTCCCTATGGCTACACCTTC.

The chain is built from TRBV27 and TRBJ2-7; 7 bases match TRBD1. V was clipped by 5 bases and J by 2 bases; unmatched bases: 9. Germline CDR1 is MNHEY and CDR2 is SMNVEV (reference sequence). The length of the CDR3 is 15 residues. Written as DNA, the CDR3 is TGTGCCAGCAGTCTCTCCGGGACAGTCACCTACGAGCAGTACTTC. It encodes CASSLSGTVTYEQYF.

The chain employs TRBV6-5 and TRBJ1-3, with 8 nucleotides matching TRBD1. In germline, CDR1 is MNHEY, CDR2 SVGAGI. V lost 6 bases and J lost 2; bases outside the gene matches: 3. This CDR3 spans 14 amino acids. This CDR3 reads CASSPRGPGNTIYF. CDR3 DNA sequence: TGTGCCAGCAGCCCCAGGGGGCCTGGAAACACCATATATTTT.

This clone turned up a few times. This chain connects TRBV9 to TRBJ1-3; possibly TRBD1 for D (5 bases). Trimming took 0 bases from V and 0 from J, leaving 10 bases between them. This CDR3 has 16 amino acids. Per germline, CDR1 SGDLS and CDR2 YYNGEE. In DNA, the CDR3 is TGTGCCAGCAGCGTAGATCTAGGGGACTCTGGAAACACCATATATTTT. Amino acids: CASSVDLGDSGNTIYF.

The J gene is TRBJ1-3, the V gene TRBV11-2, with D hard to call. Trimming took off 5 bases at V and 4 bases at J, with 12 bases between the two ends. The V gene's germline CDR1 is SGHAT and CDR2 FQNNGV. The CDR3 has 14 residues. CDR3 region: CASSRGLRGNTIYF. CDR3 nucleotides: TGTGCCAGCAGCCGCGGACTGAGAGGAAACACCATATATTTT.

The chain is built from TRBV27 and TRBJ2-1; 11 nucleotides line up with TRBD2. The germline V gene encodes CDR1 MNHEY and CDR2 SMNVEV (reference sequence). The CDR3 has 16 amino acids. Unmatched junction bases numbered 11, after V lost 5 bases and J lost 8 bases. The CDR3 region has the DNA TGTGCCAGCAGTCCCCCGATAGCGGGAGGGCCGGATGAGCAGTTCTTC. As protein: CASSPPIAGGPDEQFF.

This chain connects TRBV7-3 to TRBJ1-2; TRBD1 agrees at 11 bases. The CDR3 runs to 14 residues. Germline-derived CDR1 and CDR2 are SGHTA and FQGTGA. Germline trimming cut 5 bases from V and 5 bases from J; bases unmatched to any gene: 4. The CDR3 sequence: CASSPGQGAYGYTF. For the CDR3, the DNA is TGTGCCAGCAGCCCTGGACAGGGGGCATATGGCTACACCTTC.